This TCR beta chain was recorded in a study of human thymus T cells. Regarding the study as a whole: V and J gene usage appeared biased in thymic and blood repertoires. Unrelated people showed highly overlapping thymic repertoires, related research reported.

The thymus tissue came from resections taken during corrective heart surgery. Infants, healthy and Finnish, who were having corrective surgery for congenital heart defects served as donors. Libraries were prepared by immunoSEQ multiplex PCR; TCRdb keeps only in-frame clonotypes and omits some of them. This table holds some 130,000 clones, 90% to 95% found once. Details on this clone: Its antigen is unidentified.

V lost 6 bases, J lost 13 bases, and 15 bases lay in between. Germline V gene lookup returns CDR1 DFQATT and CDR2 SNEGSKA (reference sequence). The CDR3 spans 11 residues. The sequenced sample consisted of thymus tissue. The TCR originated in a boy younger than two with a congenital heart defect but otherwise immunologically healthy. This sequence joins TRBV20-1 and TRBJ2-2; D unresolved. The CDR3 loop is CSALHSGWLFF. The CDR3 nucleotides are TGCAGTGCCCTTCATTCGGGTTGGCTGTTTTTT.